This T cell receptor beta chain was captured in a study of blood T cell repertoires in COVID-19. TCRdb's copy holds only in-frame clones and misses some; the assay was immunoSEQ multiplex PCR. Among about half a million clones listed, about 88% were seen once. The CDR3 contains 14 residues. Germline CDR1 and CDR2: LGHDT and YNNKEL (reference sequence). Trimming took 5 bases from V and 4 from J; bases not matched to a gene: 8. The TCR was taken from a man between 18 and 29 years old with COVID-19, enrolled during active disease. The sequencing input was peripheral blood. V is TRBV3-1 (or the pseudogene TRBV3-2) and J is TRBJ2-7; 7 bases fit TRBD2. The CDR3 loop reads CASSTLGGEYEQYF. As DNA, the CDR3 is TGTGCCAGCAGCACGTTGGGGGGGGAATACGAGCAGTACTTC.